The 6 T cell receptor beta chains listed next were all sequenced from one sample in a study of blood T cell repertoires in COVID-19. Assay: immunoSEQ multiplex PCR; the TCRdb copy retains only in-frame clones and omits some. The sample shows 210,000 or so clones, approximately 85% of them seen only once. The material sequenced was peripheral blood. Receptor source: a woman between 50 and 59 years old with active or convalescent COVID-19.

The genes are TRBV18 and TRBJ2-3; 8 nucleotides line up with TRBD1. The CDR3 is 13 residues long. The V gene end was trimmed by 4 bases and the J gene end by 7 bases; junction bases not matched to a gene: 4. Germline CDR1 and CDR2: KGHSH and LQKENI. The CDR3 DNA is TGTGCCAGCTCACTGACAGGGGCGAATACGCAGTATTTT. Its protein product is CASSLTGANTQYF.

This chain uses TRBV11-3 with TRBJ1-1; 7 nucleotides match TRBD1. The V and J ends lost 5 bases and 5 bases, in that order; junction bases with no gene match: 5. This CDR3 contains 13 residues. The germline V gene encodes CDR1 SGHNT and CDR2 YENEEA. The chain's CDR3 is CASSPRDRTEAFF. CDR3 DNA sequence: TGTGCCAGCAGCCCGCGGGACAGAACTGAAGCTTTCTTT.

The gene calls are TRBV6-5 and TRBJ1-1; D gene ambiguous. There are 11 residues in the CDR3. The ends were cut back, 7 bases at V and 4 bases at J, with 7 bases in the middle. Germline V gives CDR1 MNHEY, CDR2 SVGAGI. This CDR3 is CASKRSTEAFF. In DNA form, the CDR3 reads TGTGCCAGCAAGAGATCCACTGAAGCTTTCTTT.

The gene calls are TRBV2 and TRBJ2-7; D remains ambiguous. Germline CDR1 reads SNHLY; CDR2 reads FYNNEI. The ends were cut back, 6 bases at V and 2 bases at J, with 5 bases in the middle. The CDR3 totals 11 residues. CDR3: CASSPAYEQYF. The CDR3 DNA sequence: TGTGCCAGCAGCCCCGCCTACGAGCAGTACTTC.

V is TRBV7-9 and J is TRBJ1-6, with no clear D. Per the germline V gene, CDR1 is SEHNR and CDR2 is FQNEAQ (reference sequence). V lost 2 bases and J 9 bases, leaving 5 bases between the germline ends. The CDR3 loop spans 12 amino acids. Here the CDR3 DNA reads TGTGCCAGCAGCTTAATAGTTTCACCCCTCCACTTT. Its protein is CASSLIVSPLHF.

This rearrangement joins TRBV2 to TRBJ1-5; 7 positions match TRBD1. Germline V gives CDR1 SNHLY, CDR2 FYNNEI. The CDR3 is made up of 15 amino acids. After removal of 7 bases from V and 2 bases from J, the junction contained 8 bases not matched to a gene. CDR3 coding DNA: TGTGCCAGCACCAGACAGGGTTCGGGCAATCAGCCCCAGCATTTT. It codes for CASTRQGSGNQPQHF.